The 20 T cell receptor beta chains below come from one sample, sequenced in a study of blood T cells in healthy people across ages. Then a second PCR, running about 6 to 11 cycles, was carried out with a sample-barcoded 5' primer and a J-beta primer mix. TCRdb re-called the 5' RACE reads through MiXCR, storing one row per CDR3 protein. This repertoire shows about 830,000 distinct CDR3 sequences, 55% to 75% found once; its top ten account for about 20%. The sequenced sample was blood. Receptor source: a man younger than 40 in good health.

V usage is TRBV29-1 and J usage is TRBJ1-1, with 8 bases fitting TRBD1. Germline V gives CDR1 SQVTM, CDR2 ANQGSEA. V dropped 0 bases and J dropped 4; count of bases not matched to a gene: 19. The CDR3 is 19 residues long. As DNA, the CDR3 is TGCAGCGTTGAAGACACCGGCCTTGGACAGGGTGGGGGACCCACTGAAGCTTTCTTT. This encodes CSVEDTGLGQGGGPTEAFF.

The rearrangement links TRBV20-1 to TRBJ2-5; maybe TRBD1 (5 bases). The closer fit of TRBJ2-7 to the DNA end suggests the J call may be wrong. This CDR3 region has 15 residues. Germline assignment: CDR1 DFQATT and CDR2 SNEGSKA (reference sequence). The CDR3: CSARDNRGGTDEQYF. For the CDR3, the DNA is TGCAGTGCTAGAGATAATAGGGGCGGAACTGACGAGCAGTACTTC.

J is TRBJ2-1 and V is TRBV20-1; D may correspond to TRBD1 or TRBD2 (6 bases each). The V end lost 2 bases, the J end lost 4 bases, and 15 bases lay between the germline ends. Germline V gene sequence: CDR1 DFQATT, CDR2 SNEGSKA (reference sequence). The CDR3 totals 15 residues. The CDR3 reads CSARPGASQYNEQFF. In DNA, the CDR3 is TGCAGTGCTAGACCGGGGGCGTCCCAATACAATGAGCAGTTCTTC.

The chain combines TRBV2 with TRBJ1-2; perhaps TRBD1 as D (5 bases). V was pared by 7 bases and J by 5 bases, with 11 bases between. Germline assignment: CDR1 SNHLY and CDR2 FYNNEI. The CDR3 totals 12 residues. The CDR3 reads CASMRQSYGYTF. The CDR3 region has the DNA TGTGCCAGCATGAGACAGAGTTATGGCTACACCTTC.

This clonotype occurred once. This rearrangement joins TRBV20-1 to TRBJ2-1; TRBD2 aligns across 11 bases. Trimming cost V 6 bases and J 8 bases; bases outside gene matches: 12. Germline loops: CDR1 DFQATT, CDR2 SNEGSKA (reference sequence). The CDR3 is 15 amino acids. The CDR3 DNA follows: TGCAGTGCCCATCTTAGCGGGGGGGCCGTCGATGAGCAGTTCTTC. Translation: CSAHLSGGAVDEQFF.

The chain links TRBV4-3 to TRBJ2-4; no clear D gene. CDR1 LGHNA and CDR2 YSLEER come from the germline V gene. The V end lost 4 bases, the J end lost 2 bases, and 24 bases lay between the germline ends. The CDR3 loop spans 19 amino acids. In nucleotides, the CDR3 is TGCGCCAGCAGCCCTTACCTAAGCGAACCACTGATTTCCAAAAACATTCAGTACTTC. This codes for CASSPYLSEPLISKNIQYF.

The CDR3 loop reads CSVEGGVRGNYGYTF. CDR3 sequence (DNA): TGCAGCGTTGAGGGAGGGGTCAGGGGAAACTATGGCTACACCTTC. The chain carries TRBV29-1 and TRBJ1-2; D perhaps matches TRBD1 (6 bases). The germline gives CDR1 SQVTM, CDR2 ANQGSEA. The ends were cut back, 3 bases at V and 2 bases at J, with 16 bases in the middle. The CDR3 has 15 residues.

The CDR3 sequence: CASFNRDSGDNSPLHF. CDR3 nucleotides: TGCGCCAGCTTCAACCGGGACAGCGGGGATAATTCACCCCTCCACTTT. J is TRBJ1-6 and V is TRBV5-1; TRBD1 aligns across 7 bases. Germline V gene sequence: CDR1 SGHRS, CDR2 YFSETQ. The CDR3 totals 16 residues. Trimming cost V 7 bases and J 5 bases; bases outside gene matches: 12.

The rearrangement uses TRBV7-9 and TRBJ2-1; D is perhaps TRBD1 or TRBD2 (5 bases each). Germline V lookup: CDR1 SEHNR, CDR2 FQNEAQ (reference sequence). The CDR3 is made up of 14 amino acids. The germline V and J ends were trimmed by 5 bases and 10 bases, with 18 bases remaining between them. CDR3 sequence (DNA): TGTGCCAGCAGCCCCGGGGCGGGTATCAACGAGCAGTTCTTC. Translating gives CASSPGAGINEQFF.

This clonotype was detected only a few times. The chain employs TRBV6-5 and TRBJ2-1, with D hard to call. V shed 4 bases and J shed 8 bases, with 15 bases lying between them. The CDR3 totals 14 residues. The germline V gene encodes CDR1 MNHEY and CDR2 SVGAGI. CDR3 nucleotides: TGTGCCAGCAGTTCCAGCAATCGGAACGATGAGCAGTTCTTC. Translating gives CASSSSNRNDEQFF.

The rearrangement links TRBV2 to TRBJ2-6; no firm D call. Trimming took off 7 bases at V and 0 bases at J, with 19 bases between the two ends. Germline V lookup: CDR1 SNHLY, CDR2 FYNNEI. This CDR3 has 18 amino acids. CDR3 in amino acids: CASKSYSYGFSGANVLTF. CDR3 in DNA: TGTGCCAGCAAATCATACAGTTACGGTTTCTCTGGGGCCAACGTCCTGACTTTC.

Worth noting for this clonotype: This may be a read error, as it is one base from a much larger clone. This chain connects TRBV6-5 to TRBJ2-3; no clear D. Trimming took off 5 bases at V and 4 bases at J, with 10 bases between the two ends. Germline CDR1 reads MNHEY; CDR2 reads SVGAGI. There are 13 residues in the CDR3. CDR3 in DNA: TGTGCCAGCAGTGACGGAGTGGCAGATACGCAGTATTTT. Translating it yields CASSDGVADTQYF.

CDR3 nucleotides: TGTGCCAGCAGGGTCCACCAAGAGACCCAGTACTTC. Residues: CASRVHQETQYF. This sequence joins TRBV2 and TRBJ2-5; no definite D call. The CDR3 has 12 residues. V lost 6 bases, J lost 0 bases, and 5 bases lay in between. CDR1 is SNHLY, CDR2 FYNNEI, per germline.

V is TRBV3-1 and J is TRBJ2-1, with 7 bases identical to TRBD2. Trimming at V came to 4 bases and at J to 0 bases, leaving 6 bases not matched to a gene. CDR1 and CDR2 from the germline V gene are LGHDT and YNNKEL (reference sequence). The CDR3 is 16 residues long. As DNA, the CDR3 is TGTGCCAGCAGCCCCTTTACGGGAGGCTCCTACAATGAGCAGTTCTTC. It codes for CASSPFTGGSYNEQFF.

The rearrangement links TRBV7-3 to TRBJ2-3; no clear D gene. CDR1 is SGHTA and CDR2 is FQGTGA in the germline V gene. CDR3 length: 13 amino acids. The V end lost 5 bases, the J end lost 6 bases, and 12 bases lay between the germline ends. CDR3 nucleotide sequence: TGTGCCAGCAGCCCCCAGGAATCTGATACGCAGTATTTT. Its protein product is CASSPQESDTQYF.

This chain connects TRBV29-1 to TRBJ2-2, with 9 bases aligning to TRBD1. V shed 4 bases, J shed 3 bases, and the junction held 6 bases outside the gene matches. Germline CDR1 and CDR2: SQVTM and ANQGSEA. The CDR3 runs 15 residues. This CDR3 reads CSVVRRTGDTGELFF. The DNA for the CDR3 is TGCAGCGTTGTGCGTAGGACAGGGGACACCGGGGAGCTGTTTTTT.

V and J are TRBV7-9 and TRBJ1-6, with no clear D. CDR3 size: 15 residues. Looked up from germline, CDR1 is SEHNR and CDR2 is FQNEAQ (reference sequence). V lost 4 bases to trimming and J lost 11 bases, with 18 bases between them. The chain's CDR3 is CASSSPETAEAPLHF. Written as DNA, the CDR3 is TGTGCCAGCAGCTCGCCCGAGACGGCGGAAGCACCCCTCCACTTT.

The V gene is TRBV7-2, the J gene TRBJ1-5; the D is unclear. The CDR3 covers 13 residues. The V gene's germline CDR1 is SGHTA and CDR2 FQGNSA. V was cut by 3 bases and J by 2 bases, with 5 bases left in between. The CDR3 loop is CASSFSRNQPQHF. In DNA, the CDR3 is TGTGCCAGCAGCTTTTCGCGCAATCAGCCCCAGCATTTT.

The chain is built from TRBV18 and TRBJ2-5; TRBD1 aligns across 9 bases. The J call may be in error: the DNA end matches TRBJ2-7 better. Germline V gene data show CDR1 as KGHSH and CDR2 as LQKENI. The CDR3 has 14 residues. The CDR3 bases are TGTGCCAGCTCTGGGACAGGGAGTCCCTACGAGCAGTACTTC. Translating gives CASSGTGSPYEQYF.

The genes are TRBV3-1 and TRBJ2-5; TRBD1 aligns across 8 bases. V lost 2 bases and J lost 4; bases outside the gene matches: 6. Germline assignment: CDR1 LGHDT and CDR2 YNNKEL (reference sequence). CDR3 size: 15 residues. In nucleotides, the CDR3 is TGTGCCAGCAGCCAACCGACAGGGGCGCGAGAGACCCAGTACTTC. Protein: CASSQPTGARETQYF.